These 15 T cell receptor beta chains were sequenced from one sample in a study of T-cell reconstitution after alpha-beta-depleted transplantation in children. During its preparation, the TCRbeta library received unique molecular identifiers. TCRdb passed the PCR reads through MiXCR, listing each CDR3 protein once. In the table there are around 450,000 distinct CDR3 sequences, more than 9% of which are singletons. The input for sequencing was PBMCs, taken before TCRalphabeta/CD19-depleted stem cell transplant. Receptors were obtained from a child aged 2 to 15 with inherited bone marrow failure, due to receive a stem cell transplant.

This clonotype was picked up a small number of times. The genes are TRBV20-1 and TRBJ1-2; TRBD1 aligns across 7 bases. V was pared by 5 bases and J by 4 bases, with 13 bases of the junction left unmatched. The germline V gene encodes CDR1 DFQATT and CDR2 SNEGSKA (reference sequence). CDR3 length: 15 residues. Here the CDR3 DNA reads TGCAGTGCTCGAAAATCACAACAGGGGAGCTATGGCTACACCTTC. This translates into CSARKSQQGSYGYTF.

In its sample, this clonotype was seen many times. This rearrangement joins TRBV29-1 to TRBJ2-3; no definite D call. With 6 bases removed from V and 2 bases from J, the gap between germline ends came to 18 bases. CDR1 is SQVTM and CDR2 is ANQGSEA in the germline V gene. CDR3 length: 15 amino acids. The CDR3 DNA sequence: TGCAGCGTCCCTATCATGGCAGGACCCACAGATACGCAGTATTTT. Translation gives CSVPIMAGPTDTQYF.

V is TRBV5-4 and J is TRBJ1-4, with TRBD1 matching over 11 bases. The CDR3 has 15 amino acids. With V trimmed by 3 bases and J by 7 bases, 5 bases remained unmatched. The V gene's germline CDR1 is SGHNT and CDR2 YYREEE (reference sequence). The CDR3 coding sequence is TGTGCCAGCAGCTGGAGGACAGGGGGCCGTGAAAAACTGTTTTTT. As protein: CASSWRTGGREKLFF.

This clonotype showed up many times. This rearrangement joins TRBV5-1 to TRBJ2-5; no clear D. Germline lookup yields CDR1 SGHRS and CDR2 YFSETQ. Between the trimmed V and J ends, which lost 0 bases and 4 bases, there was a span of 10 bases. The CDR3 consists of 14 residues. The DNA for the CDR3 is TGCGCCAGCAGCTTGGAAGGGCAAGGAGAGACCCAGTACTTC. Protein product: CASSLEGQGETQYF.

This clonotype was seen at least ten times. The DNA of the CDR3 is TGTGCCAGCAGTAGCCGGGAGCATTATCTTAAGCATTCCGAGCAGTACTTC. As protein: CASSSREHYLKHSEQYF. The chain carries TRBV6-2 or TRBV6-3 and TRBJ2-7; tentative D call: TRBD2 (6 bases). This CDR3 region has 17 residues. Germline CDR1 MNHEY, CDR2 SVGEGT. V was shortened by 5 bases and J by 6 bases, with 26 bases between the two germline ends.

In its sample, this clonotype was seen many times. This chain links TRBV7-9 with TRBJ2-3; 8 nucleotides line up with TRBD2. The CDR3 extends over 14 amino acids. Germline V lookup: CDR1 SEHNR, CDR2 FQNEAQ (reference sequence). The V segment lost 2 bases and the J segment 8 bases; nucleotides outside the gene matches: 6. CDR3 loop: CASSLTSGHGTQYF. The CDR3 nucleotides read TGTGCCAGCAGCTTAACTAGCGGCCACGGTACGCAGTATTTT.

This clonotype appeared many times. The chain joins TRBV2 to TRBJ2-5, with D unresolved. The CDR3 spans 13 residues. The germline gives CDR1 SNHLY, CDR2 FYNNEI. V lost 5 bases to trimming and J lost 1 base, with 8 bases between them. The DNA for the CDR3 is TGTGCCAGCAGTTCCAGCCTCCAAGAGACCCAGTACTTC. It encodes CASSSSLQETQYF.

This clonotype was seen only a few times. V and J are TRBV6-2 or TRBV6-3 and TRBJ2-5, with TRBD2 identical over 15 bases. Germline V gene lookup returns CDR1 MNHEY and CDR2 SVGEGT. The CDR3 length is 22 residues. V shed 4 bases, J shed 1 base, and the junction held 19 bases outside the gene matches. CDR3: CASSSLTGWGTSGRPSQETQYF. DNA for the CDR3: TGTGCCAGCAGTTCACTGACAGGGTGGGGGACTAGCGGGAGGCCATCCCAAGAGACCCAGTACTTC.

This clonotype was counted only a few times. The chain employs TRBV7-2 and TRBJ1-2; D is undetermined. The germline V gene has CDR1 SGHTA and CDR2 FQGNSA. V shed 5 bases and J shed 4 bases, with 14 bases lying between them. This CDR3 contains 14 residues. CDR3 in DNA: TGTGCCAGCAGCCGCGGCAGCCCGTTCTATGGCTACACCTTC. This gives the protein CASSRGSPFYGYTF. The whole variable domain, filled in from reference TRBV7-2 and TRBJ1-2, reads GAGVSQSPSNKVTEKGKDVELRCDPISGHTALYWYRQSLGQGLEFLIYFQGNSAPDKSGLPSDRFSAERTGGSVSTLTIQRTQQEDSAVYLCASSRGSPFYGYTFGSGTRLTVV.

This clonotype was seen only a few times. CDR3 sequence: CASSSLAGGPLNEQFF. The CDR3 DNA follows: TGTGCCAGCAGTTCCTTAGCGGGAGGGCCCCTCAATGAGCAGTTCTTC. The rearrangement links TRBV27 to TRBJ2-1; 11 nucleotides match TRBD2. There are 16 residues in the CDR3. The germline V gene encodes CDR1 MNHEY and CDR2 SMNVEV (reference sequence). Unmatched junction bases numbered 8, after V lost 4 bases and J lost 6 bases.

This clonotype came up many times. The chain carries TRBV20-1 and TRBJ1-3; no reliable D call. V dropped 5 bases and J dropped 9 bases, with 14 bases sitting between them. Germline CDR1 is DFQATT and CDR2 is SNEGSKA (reference sequence). This CDR3 comprises 12 residues. The CDR3: CSADDGAGTIYF. DNA for the CDR3: TGCAGTGCTGACGACGGTGCTGGCACCATATATTTT.

This clonotype appeared many times. The rearrangement joins TRBV5-5 to TRBJ2-2; 7 bases line up with TRBD1. CDR1 is SGHKS, CDR2 YYEKEE, per germline (reference sequence). The V gene end was trimmed by 1 base and the J gene end by 6 bases; junction bases not matched to a gene: 6. The CDR3 has 15 amino acids. DNA for the CDR3: TGTGCCAGCAGCTTGAGTGCGACAGGGCCCGGGGAGCTGTTTTTT. It translates to CASSLSATGPGELFF.

The chain recombines TRBV20-1 with TRBJ2-1; 10 nucleotides agree with TRBD1. The CDR3 extends over 14 amino acids. In germline, CDR1 is DFQATT, CDR2 SNEGSKA (reference sequence). Trimming cost V 3 bases and J 3 bases; bases outside gene matches: 2. For the CDR3, the DNA is TGCAGTGCTAGGTGGGACAGGGGCTACAATGAGCAGTTCTTC. Residues: CSARWDRGYNEQFF.

This clonotype was found many times. The chain has TRBV15 and TRBJ2-7; 8 bases agree with TRBD1. V lost 5 bases to trimming and J lost 0 bases; unmatched junction nucleotides: 3. Germline CDR1 reads LNHNV; CDR2 reads YYDKDF (reference sequence). The CDR3 contains 14 residues. The CDR3 DNA reads as TGTGCCACCAGCCGGGGACAGGACTCCTACGAGCAGTACTTC. This translates into CATSRGQDSYEQYF.

This clonotype showed up just a few times. This chain connects TRBV29-1 to TRBJ2-3; no firm D call. This CDR3 comprises 17 residues. V lost 3 bases and J 0 bases, leaving 19 bases between the germline ends. Per the germline V gene, CDR1 is SQVTM and CDR2 is ANQGSEA. CDR3 amino acids: CSVDRPRAPSSTDTQYF. CDR3 nucleotide sequence: TGCAGCGTTGATAGGCCTAGAGCCCCCTCTAGCACAGATACGCAGTATTTT.